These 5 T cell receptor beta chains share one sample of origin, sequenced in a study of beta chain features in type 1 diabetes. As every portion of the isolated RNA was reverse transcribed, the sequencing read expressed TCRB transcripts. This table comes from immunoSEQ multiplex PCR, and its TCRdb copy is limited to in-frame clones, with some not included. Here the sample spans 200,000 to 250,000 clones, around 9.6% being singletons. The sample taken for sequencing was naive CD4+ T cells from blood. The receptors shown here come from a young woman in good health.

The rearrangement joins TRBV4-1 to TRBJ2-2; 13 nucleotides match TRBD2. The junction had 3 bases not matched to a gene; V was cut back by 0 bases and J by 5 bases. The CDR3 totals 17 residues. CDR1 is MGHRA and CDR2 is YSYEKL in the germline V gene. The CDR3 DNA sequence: TGCGCCAGCAGCCAAGACGGACTAGCGGGAGTTACCGGGGAGCTGTTTTTT. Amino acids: CASSQDGLAGVTGELFF.

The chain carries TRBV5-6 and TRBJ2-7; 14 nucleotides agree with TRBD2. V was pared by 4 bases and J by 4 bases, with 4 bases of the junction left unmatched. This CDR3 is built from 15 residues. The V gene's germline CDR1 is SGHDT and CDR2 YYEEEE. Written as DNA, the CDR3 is TGTGCCAGCAGCCCGGGACTAGCGGGGGTTTACGAGCAGTACTTC. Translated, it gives CASSPGLAGVYEQYF.

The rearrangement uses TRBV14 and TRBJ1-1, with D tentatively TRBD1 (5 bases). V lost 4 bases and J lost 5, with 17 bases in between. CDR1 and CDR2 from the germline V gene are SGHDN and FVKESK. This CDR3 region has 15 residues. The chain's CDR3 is CASSRTPNQWTEAFF. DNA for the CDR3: TGTGCCAGCAGCCGGACACCGAATCAATGGACTGAAGCTTTCTTT.

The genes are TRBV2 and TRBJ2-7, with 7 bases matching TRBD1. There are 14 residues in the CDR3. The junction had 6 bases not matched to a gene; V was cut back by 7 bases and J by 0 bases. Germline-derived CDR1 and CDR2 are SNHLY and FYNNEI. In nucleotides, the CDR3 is TGTGCCAGCACCCCGGGACAGAGCTCCTACGAGCAGTACTTC. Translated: CASTPGQSSYEQYF.

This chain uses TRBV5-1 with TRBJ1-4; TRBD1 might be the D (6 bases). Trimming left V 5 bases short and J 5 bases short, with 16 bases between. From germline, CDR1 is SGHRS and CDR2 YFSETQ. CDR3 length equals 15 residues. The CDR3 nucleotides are TGCGCCAGCAGATCGGAACCACAGGGAAATGAAAAACTGTTTTTT. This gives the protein CASRSEPQGNEKLFF.